The 26 T cell receptor beta chains below all came from one sample that was sequenced in a study of long-term antiretroviral therapy in people with HIV. The immunoSEQ assay was v3.0, run at survey level. Sequenced by immunoSEQ multiplex PCR; TCRdb stores in-frame clones only, minus some. The data contain tens of thousands of clones, 83% of them seen just once; the ten biggest clones take up over 7%. Sample: unsorted PBMCs, taken 0.4 years before starting antiretroviral therapy. The receptor set was obtained from a man between 18 and 29 years old with HIV.

The J gene is TRBJ2-5, the V gene TRBV11-2; maybe TRBD2 (5 bases). This CDR3 has 15 residues. V was pared by 5 bases and J by 2 bases, with 15 bases between. The germline CDR1 and CDR2 sequences are SGHAT and FQNNGV. This chain's CDR3 is CASSPRTRLQETQYF. CDR3 DNA sequence: TGTGCCAGCAGCCCCCGGACTCGACTACAAGAGACCCAGTACTTC.

In this sample, this clone turned up once. The V and J genes are TRBV5-1 and TRBJ2-1, with D unclear. This CDR3 is built from 13 residues. V was shortened by 2 bases and J by 6 bases, with 9 bases between the two germline ends. In germline, CDR1 is SGHRS, CDR2 YFSETQ. The DNA for the CDR3 is TGCGCCAGCAGCTTCTCCGGGTCCAATGAGCAGTTCTTC. It codes for CASSFSGSNEQFF. Supplemented by reference TRBV5-1 and TRBJ2-1, the full variable domain reads KAGVTQTPRYLIKTRGQQVTLSCSPISGHRSVSWYQQTPGQGLQFLFEYFSETQRNKGNFPGRFSGRQFSNSRSEMNVSTLELGDSALYLCASSFSGSNEQFFGPGTRLTVL.

The chain couples TRBV7-2 to TRBJ2-1; 8 bases are shared with TRBD2. V lost 1 base to trimming and J lost 7 bases; unmatched junction nucleotides: 12. CDR1 SGHTA and CDR2 FQGNSA come from the germline V gene. This CDR3 spans 17 amino acids. CDR3 bases: TGTGCCAGCAGCTTAGGTCGAGCGGGAGTATTAGGTAATGAGCAGTTCTTC. The encoded protein is CASSLGRAGVLGNEQFF.

The V gene is TRBV5-1, the J gene TRBJ1-6; D ambiguous. The V end was cut by 4 bases, the J end by 5 bases, with 13 bases between. Germline CDR1 reads SGHRS; CDR2 reads YFSETQ. CDR3 length: 15 amino acids. For the CDR3, the DNA is TGCGCCAGCAGCAATGACCGGCCCGATAATTCACCCCTCCACTTT. Translated: CASSNDRPDNSPLHF.

The genes are TRBV7-3 and TRBJ2-7; D is perhaps TRBD1 (6 bases). Germline loops: CDR1 SGHTA, CDR2 FQGTGA. The CDR3 loop spans 18 amino acids. The V end lost 5 bases, the J end lost 1 base, and 24 bases lay between the germline ends. The CDR3 reads CASSPPGTSLKASYEQYF. DNA of the CDR3: TGTGCCAGCAGCCCCCCCGGGACAAGCCTTAAGGCATCCTACGAGCAGTACTTC.

This clone was detected only a few times. The chain employs TRBV25-1 and TRBJ2-7; TRBD1 matches 7 bases. The CDR3 runs to 11 residues. V dropped 10 bases and J dropped 2; count of bases not matched to a gene: 2. Per the germline V gene, CDR1 is MGHDK and CDR2 is SYGVNS. The CDR3 reads CATGQAYEQYF. CDR3 nucleotide sequence: TGTGCCACAGGACAGGCCTACGAGCAGTACTTC.

In this sample, this clone turned up once. This chain connects TRBV9 to TRBJ2-3; TRBD2 matches at 10 bases. Trimming removed 2 bases from V and 2 bases from J; junction bases left unmatched: 5. From germline, CDR1 is SGDLS and CDR2 YYNGEE. This CDR3 is 16 amino acids long. CDR3 coding DNA: TGTGCCAGCAGCGTGCCTAGCGGGGGCTACACAGATACGCAGTATTTT. This gives the protein CASSVPSGGYTDTQYF.

CDR3 nucleotide sequence: TGCGCCAGCAGCCAAGTAGGGTCAGGGAAAGAGACCCAGTACTTC. It translates to CASSQVGSGKETQYF. V and J are TRBV4-1 and TRBJ2-5; tentative D call: TRBD1 (5 bases). CDR3 length: 15 residues. The germline V gene encodes CDR1 MGHRA and CDR2 YSYEKL. V shed 1 base and J shed 3 bases, with 12 bases lying between them.

The chain has TRBV18 and TRBJ2-1, with TRBD2 matching over 8 bases. Germline CDR1 KGHSH, CDR2 LQKENI. The CDR3 runs 18 residues. J gave up 7 bases and V 6 bases, and 20 bases lay outside the gene matches. The CDR3 loop is CASSQAAPLAEILNEQFF. The CDR3 DNA sequence: TGTGCCAGCTCCCAGGCGGCACCACTAGCGGAGATCCTGAATGAGCAGTTCTTC.

In its sample, this clone was seen a few times. V and J are TRBV7-9 and TRBJ1-2; possible D gene TRBD1, 6 bases. V was clipped by 1 base and J by 4 bases, with 10 bases between them. The CDR3 is 14 amino acids. Germline lookup yields CDR1 SEHNR and CDR2 FQNEAQ (reference sequence). CDR3 loop: CASSLGVGGYGYTF. The CDR3 nucleotides read TGTGCCAGCAGCTTAGGTGTAGGGGGCTATGGCTACACCTTC.

The chain links TRBV19 to TRBJ1-1; D is unresolved. Germline V gene data show CDR1 as LNHDA and CDR2 as SQIVND (reference sequence). CDR3 length: 14 residues. Trimming removed 5 bases at V and 1 base at J, with 11 bases between. The CDR3 region has the DNA TGTGCCAGTAGTCTCCCCCTGCGGAACACTGAAGCTTTCTTT. This encodes CASSLPLRNTEAFF.

The sample holds one count of this clone. This chain links TRBV5-1 with TRBJ2-2, with 9 bases that match TRBD2. After removal of 4 bases from V and 1 base from J, the junction contained 5 bases not matched to a gene. This CDR3 has 16 residues. CDR1 is SGHRS and CDR2 is YFSETQ in the germline V gene. Written as DNA, the CDR3 is TGCGCCAGCAGCCCCCGACTAGCGGAGAACACCGGGGAGCTGTTTTTT. Residues: CASSPRLAENTGELFF.

The rearrangement uses TRBV6-1 and TRBJ2-7; D remains ambiguous. Germline CDR1 is MNHNS and CDR2 is SASEGT. V lost 4 bases, J lost 10 bases, and 11 bases lay in between. The CDR3 has 11 amino acids. The CDR3 region has the DNA TGTGCCAGCAGTGTCACCCCCTTCCAGTACTTC. Translating it yields CASSVTPFQYF.

This chain uses TRBV6-4 with TRBJ1-2; 9 bases match TRBD1. The CDR3 covers 15 residues. The V gene's germline CDR1 is MRHNA and CDR2 SNTAGT. V was pared by 5 bases and J by 6 bases, with 10 bases of the junction left unmatched. CDR3 residues: CASSTAAGQGNGYTF. The CDR3 DNA sequence: TGTGCCAGCAGTACCGCAGCGGGACAGGGTAATGGCTACACCTTC.

The rearrangement joins TRBV5-1 to TRBJ2-3; 8 bases fit TRBD2. After removal of 3 bases from V and 6 bases from J, the junction contained 12 bases not matched to a gene. The germline V gene encodes CDR1 SGHRS and CDR2 YFSETQ. This CDR3 contains 16 residues. The CDR3 here is CASSSDAGGLGDTQYF. The CDR3 DNA is TGCGCCAGCAGCTCGGATGCGGGGGGATTGGGTGATACGCAGTATTTT.

The genes are TRBV18 and TRBJ2-3; D not certain. Germline loops: CDR1 KGHSH, CDR2 LQKENI. The CDR3 is 13 amino acids. The V end was cut by 0 bases, the J end by 2 bases, with 3 bases between. CDR3 in amino acids: CASSPPITDTQYF. For the CDR3, the DNA is TGTGCCAGCTCACCACCGATCACAGATACGCAGTATTTT.

This chain uses TRBV7-9 with TRBJ2-7; no reliable D call. Germline V gene data show CDR1 as SEHNR and CDR2 as FQNEAQ (reference sequence). The germline V and J ends were trimmed by 2 bases and 1 base, with 12 bases remaining between them. The CDR3 contains 15 residues. The CDR3 nucleotides read TGTGCCAGCAGCTTAATTGACGGCATTTCCTACGAGCAGTACTTC. It encodes CASSLIDGISYEQYF. The full variable domain, rest sourced from reference TRBV7-9 and TRBJ2-7, is DTGVSQNPRHKITKRGQNVTFRCDPISEHNRLYWYRQTLGQGPEFLTYFQNEAQLEKSRLLSDRFSAERPKGSFSTLEIQRTEQGDSAMYLCASSLIDGISYEQYFGPGTRLTVT.

The rearrangement uses TRBV5-8 and TRBJ2-1; 8 nucleotides align to TRBD2. This CDR3 contains 15 residues. V trimming: 5 bases; J trimming: 7 bases; junction bases outside the gene matches: 11. Germline V gene lookup returns CDR1 SGHTS and CDR2 YDEGEE. CDR3 sequence reads: CASRKRQAGVNEQFF. Here the CDR3 DNA reads TGTGCCAGCAGGAAACGACAAGCGGGGGTGAATGAGCAGTTCTTC.

This chain uses TRBV19 with TRBJ1-6; 8 bases match TRBD1. Unmatched junction bases numbered 2, after V lost 2 bases and J lost 5 bases. The germline gives CDR1 LNHDA, CDR2 SQIVND (reference sequence). The CDR3 loop spans 15 amino acids. The CDR3 coding sequence is TGTGCCAGTAGTATAACGGGACAGGATAATTCACCCCTCCACTTT. Its protein product is CASSITGQDNSPLHF.

The genes are TRBV29-1 and TRBJ1-2, with a possible D match to TRBD1 (6 bases). CDR3 length: 13 residues. The ends were cut back, 4 bases at V and 2 bases at J, with 11 bases in the middle. Germline V gene lookup returns CDR1 SQVTM and CDR2 ANQGSEA. In nucleotides, the CDR3 is TGCAGCGTTGTAACAGGGACGAACTATGGCTACACCTTC. Protein sequence: CSVVTGTNYGYTF.

This clone is a singleton in its sample. The chain carries TRBV7-2 and TRBJ2-1; 9 bases line up with TRBD2. Germline V gives CDR1 SGHTA, CDR2 FQGNSA. Trimming took 2 bases from V and 10 from J; bases not matched to a gene: 9. This CDR3 contains 15 residues. The CDR3 coding sequence is TGTGCCAGCAGCTTATCTAGCGGGGTGGAGAAAGAGCAGTTCTTC. It encodes CASSLSSGVEKEQFF.

This clone occurred a few times. This chain connects TRBV6-1 to TRBJ1-2; no firm D call. CDR3 length: 14 amino acids. Between the trimmed V and J ends, which lost 1 base and 2 bases, there was a span of 8 bases. Germline CDR1 is MNHNS and CDR2 is SASEGT. CDR3 residues: CASSEGTSNYGYTF. The DNA for the CDR3 is TGTGCCAGCAGTGAAGGCACCTCCAACTATGGCTACACCTTC.

This clone has just one count. The V gene is TRBV2, the J gene TRBJ1-4; 8 nucleotides align to TRBD1. Unmatched junction bases numbered 2, after V lost 4 bases and J lost 4 bases. Germline CDR1 reads SNHLY; CDR2 reads FYNNEI. The CDR3 contains 14 residues. In DNA, the CDR3 is TGTGCCAGCAGTGGCGGACAGGGTAATGAAAAACTGTTTTTT. As protein: CASSGGQGNEKLFF.

This clone has only one observation. The chain combines TRBV7-6 with TRBJ1-2; D might be TRBD1 (5 bases). The CDR3 spans 16 residues. V lost 6 bases to trimming and J lost 0 bases, with 17 bases between them. Germline V gene lookup returns CDR1 SGHVS and CDR2 FNYEAQ. CDR3 in amino acids: CASSPFPGPSNYGYTF. The CDR3 coding sequence is TGTGCCAGCAGTCCCTTTCCGGGGCCCTCTAACTATGGCTACACCTTC.

This clone showed up just a few times. This chain links TRBV28 with TRBJ2-7, with D tentatively TRBD1 (7 bases). Trimming shortened V by 5 bases and J by 5 bases, and 10 bases separated the two germline ends. The CDR3 extends over 12 amino acids. CDR1 and CDR2 from the germline V gene are MDHEN and SYDVKM. CDR3 protein: CASSPGGHEQYF. The DNA of the CDR3 is TGTGCCAGCAGTCCAGGGGGGCACGAGCAGTACTTC. The full variable domain, rest sourced from reference TRBV28 and TRBJ2-7, is DVKVTQSSRYLVKRTGEKVFLECVQDMDHENMFWYRQDPGLGLRLIYFSYDVKMKEKGDIPEGYSVSREKKERFSLILESASTNQTSMYLCASSPGGHEQYFGPGTRLTVT.

The chain recombines TRBV6-5 with TRBJ2-3; a possible D gene is TRBD1 (6 bases). The CDR3 extends over 14 amino acids. The V and J ends lost 5 bases and 2 bases respectively, with 11 bases between them. Looked up from germline, CDR1 is MNHEY and CDR2 is SVGAGI. Written as DNA, the CDR3 is TGTGCCAGCAGTCCCGGACAGTCCACAGATACGCAGTATTTT. Translation: CASSPGQSTDTQYF.